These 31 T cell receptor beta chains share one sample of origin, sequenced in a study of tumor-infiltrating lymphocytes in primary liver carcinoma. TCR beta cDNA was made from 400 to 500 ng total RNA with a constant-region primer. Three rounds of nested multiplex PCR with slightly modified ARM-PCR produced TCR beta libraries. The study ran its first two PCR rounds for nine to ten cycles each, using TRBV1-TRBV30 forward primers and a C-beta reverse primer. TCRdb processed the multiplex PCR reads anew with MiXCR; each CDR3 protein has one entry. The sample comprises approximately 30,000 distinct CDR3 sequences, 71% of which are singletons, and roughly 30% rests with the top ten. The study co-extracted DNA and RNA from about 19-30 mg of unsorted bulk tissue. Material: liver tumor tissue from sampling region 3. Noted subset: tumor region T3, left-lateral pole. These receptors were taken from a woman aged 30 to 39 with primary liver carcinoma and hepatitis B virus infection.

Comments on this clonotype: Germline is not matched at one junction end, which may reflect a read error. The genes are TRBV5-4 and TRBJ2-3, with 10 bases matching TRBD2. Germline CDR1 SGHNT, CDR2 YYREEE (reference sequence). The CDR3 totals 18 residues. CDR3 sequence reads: CASSNPAASGSLTDTRYF. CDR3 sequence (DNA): TGTGCCAGCAGTAACCCGGCGGCTAGCGGGAGTCTAACAGATACGCGGTATTTT.

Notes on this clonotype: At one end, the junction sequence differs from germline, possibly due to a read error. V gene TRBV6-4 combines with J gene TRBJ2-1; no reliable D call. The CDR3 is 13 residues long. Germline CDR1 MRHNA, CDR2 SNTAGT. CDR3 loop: CASSEFIGPEHFF. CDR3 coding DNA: TGTGCCAGCAGTGAATTCATAGGTCCCGAGCACTTCTTC.

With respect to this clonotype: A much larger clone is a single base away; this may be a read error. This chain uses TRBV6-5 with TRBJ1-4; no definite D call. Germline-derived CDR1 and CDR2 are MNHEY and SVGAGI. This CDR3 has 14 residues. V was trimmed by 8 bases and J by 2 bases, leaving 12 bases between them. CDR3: CASCRGWTNEKLFF. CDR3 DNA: TGTGCCAGCTGCCGTGGTTGGACTAATGAAAAACTGTTTTTT.

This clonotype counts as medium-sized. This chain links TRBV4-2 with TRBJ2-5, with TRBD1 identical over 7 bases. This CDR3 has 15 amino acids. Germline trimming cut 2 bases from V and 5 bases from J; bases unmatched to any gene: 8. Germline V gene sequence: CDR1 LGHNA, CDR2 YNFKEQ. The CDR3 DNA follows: TGTGCCAGCAGCCAAAGGGACAGCTCCTCGGAGACCCAGTACTTC. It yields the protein CASSQRDSSSETQYF.

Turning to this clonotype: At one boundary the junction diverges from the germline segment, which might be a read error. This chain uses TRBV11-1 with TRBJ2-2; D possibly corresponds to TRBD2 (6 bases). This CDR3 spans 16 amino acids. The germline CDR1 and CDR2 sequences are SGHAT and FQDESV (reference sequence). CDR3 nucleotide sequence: TGTGTCAGCAACCTAGTGGGGGGTACGAACACCGGGGAGCTGTTTTTT. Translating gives CVSNLVGGTNTGELFF.

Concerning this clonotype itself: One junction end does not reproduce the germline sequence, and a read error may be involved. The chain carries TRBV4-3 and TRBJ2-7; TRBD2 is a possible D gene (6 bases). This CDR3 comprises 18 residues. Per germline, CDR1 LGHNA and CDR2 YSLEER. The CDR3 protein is CANSQAVMGGHISYEQYF. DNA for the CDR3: TGCGCCAACAGCCAAGCTGTGATGGGGGGTCACATTAGTTACGAGCAGTACTTC.

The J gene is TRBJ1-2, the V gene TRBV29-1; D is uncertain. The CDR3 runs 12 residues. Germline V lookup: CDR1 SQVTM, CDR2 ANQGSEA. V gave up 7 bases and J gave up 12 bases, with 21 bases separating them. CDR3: CSAVHWGGDHTF. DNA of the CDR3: TGCAGCGCTGTCCATTGGGGTGGCGACCACACCTTC.

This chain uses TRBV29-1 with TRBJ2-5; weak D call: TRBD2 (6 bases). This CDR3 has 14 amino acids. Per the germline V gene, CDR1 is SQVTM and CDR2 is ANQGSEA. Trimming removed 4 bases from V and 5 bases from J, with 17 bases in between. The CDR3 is CSVARLDGRETQYF. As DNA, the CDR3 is TGCAGCGTTGCTAGACTAGATGGTCGGGAGACCCAGTACTTC.

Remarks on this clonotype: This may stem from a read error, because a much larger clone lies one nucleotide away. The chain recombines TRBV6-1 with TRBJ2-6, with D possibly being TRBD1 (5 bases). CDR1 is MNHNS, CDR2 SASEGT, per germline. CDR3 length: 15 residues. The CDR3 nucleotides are TGTGCCAGCAGTGAAGGGGGCTCTGCGGCCAACGTCCTGACTTTC. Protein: CASSEGGSAANVLTF.

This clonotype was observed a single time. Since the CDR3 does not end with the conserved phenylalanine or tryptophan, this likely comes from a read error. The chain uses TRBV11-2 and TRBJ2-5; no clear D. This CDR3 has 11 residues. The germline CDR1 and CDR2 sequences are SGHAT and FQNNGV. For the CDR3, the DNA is TGTGCCAGCAGCCAGAGTGAGACTCAGTACATC. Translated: CASSQSETQYI.

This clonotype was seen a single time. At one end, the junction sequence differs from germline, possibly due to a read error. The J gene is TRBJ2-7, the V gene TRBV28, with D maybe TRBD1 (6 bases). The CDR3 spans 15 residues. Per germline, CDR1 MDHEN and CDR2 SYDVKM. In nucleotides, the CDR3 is TGTGCCAGCAGCTTGCACCCCCAGGGGTTTTACGAGCCGTACTTC. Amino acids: CASSLHPQGFYEPYF.

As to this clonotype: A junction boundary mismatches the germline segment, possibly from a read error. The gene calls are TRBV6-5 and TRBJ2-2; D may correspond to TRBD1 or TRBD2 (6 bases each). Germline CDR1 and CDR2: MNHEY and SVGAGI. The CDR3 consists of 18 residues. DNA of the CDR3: TGTGCCGGCAATTACTCCCCAGGGGTCGGGAACGGCACCGGGGGGCTGTTTTTT. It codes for CAGNYSPGVGNGTGGLFF.

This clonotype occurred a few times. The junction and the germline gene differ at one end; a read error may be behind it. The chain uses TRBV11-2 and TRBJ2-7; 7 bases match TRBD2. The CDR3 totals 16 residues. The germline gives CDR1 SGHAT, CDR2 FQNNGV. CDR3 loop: CVNSHLSGKGAYEQYF. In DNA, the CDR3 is TGTGTCAACAGTCATTTAAGCGGGAAAGGGGCCTACGAGCAGTACTTT.

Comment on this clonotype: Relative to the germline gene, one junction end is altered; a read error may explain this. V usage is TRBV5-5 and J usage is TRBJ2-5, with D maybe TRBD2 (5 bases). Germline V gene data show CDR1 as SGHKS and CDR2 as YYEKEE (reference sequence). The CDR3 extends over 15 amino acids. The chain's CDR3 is CANSFGLMNQETQYF. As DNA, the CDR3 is TGTGCCAACAGCTTCGGACTCATGAACCAAGAGACCCAGTACTTC. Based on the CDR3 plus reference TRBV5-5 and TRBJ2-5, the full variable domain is DAGVTQSPTHLIKTRGQQVTLRCSPISGHKSVSWYQQVLGQGPQFIFQYYEKEERGRGNFPDRFSARQFPNYSSELNVNALLLGDSALYLCANSFGLMNQETQYFGPGTRLLVL.

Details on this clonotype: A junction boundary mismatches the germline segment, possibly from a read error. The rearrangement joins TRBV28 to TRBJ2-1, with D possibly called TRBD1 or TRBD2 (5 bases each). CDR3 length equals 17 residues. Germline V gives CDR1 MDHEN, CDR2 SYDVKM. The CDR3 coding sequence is TGTGCCATCAGTCCACCGTTGGGGACCAGCTCCTACAATGAGCAGTTCTTC. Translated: CAISPPLGTSSYNEQFF.

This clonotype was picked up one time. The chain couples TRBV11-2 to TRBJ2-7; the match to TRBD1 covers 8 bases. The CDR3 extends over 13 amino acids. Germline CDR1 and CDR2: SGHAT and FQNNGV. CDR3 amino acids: CISCSGGGFEQYF. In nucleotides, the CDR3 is TGTATCAGCTGCTCAGGGGGCGGCTTCGAGCAGTACTTC.

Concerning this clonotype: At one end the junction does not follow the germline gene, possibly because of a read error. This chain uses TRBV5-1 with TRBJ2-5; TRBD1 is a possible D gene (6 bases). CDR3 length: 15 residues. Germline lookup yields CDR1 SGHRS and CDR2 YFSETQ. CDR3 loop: CASSLGWTVSETQYF. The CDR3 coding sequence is TGCGCCAGCAGCTTGGGATGGACAGTCTCAGAGACACAGTACTTC.

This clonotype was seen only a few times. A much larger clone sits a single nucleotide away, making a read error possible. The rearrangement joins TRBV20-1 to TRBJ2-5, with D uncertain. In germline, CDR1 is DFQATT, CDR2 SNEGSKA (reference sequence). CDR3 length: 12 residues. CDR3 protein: CSASSHQETHYF. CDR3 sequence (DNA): TGCAGTGCTAGTTCGCATCAAGAGACCCATTACTTC.

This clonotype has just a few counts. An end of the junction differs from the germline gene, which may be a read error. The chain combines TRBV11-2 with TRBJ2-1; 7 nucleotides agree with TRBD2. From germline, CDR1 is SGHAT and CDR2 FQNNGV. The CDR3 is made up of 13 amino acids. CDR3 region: CASSWTSGAELFF. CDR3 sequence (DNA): TGTGCCAGCAGCTGGACAAGCGGGGCAGAGCTGTTCTTC.

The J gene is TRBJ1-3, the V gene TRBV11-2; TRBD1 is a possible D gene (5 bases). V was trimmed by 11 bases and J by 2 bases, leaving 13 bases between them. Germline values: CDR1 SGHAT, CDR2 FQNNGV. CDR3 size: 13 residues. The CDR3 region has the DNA TGTGCCTCAGCCAGGGAAGCTGGAAACACCATATATTTT. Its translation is CASAREAGNTIYF.

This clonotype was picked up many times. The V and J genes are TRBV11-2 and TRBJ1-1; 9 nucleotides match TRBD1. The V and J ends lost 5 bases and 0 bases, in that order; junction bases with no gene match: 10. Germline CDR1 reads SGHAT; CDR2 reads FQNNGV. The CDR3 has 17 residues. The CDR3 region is CASSPRQGGYMNTEAFF. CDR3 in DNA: TGTGCCAGCAGCCCGCGACAGGGGGGCTACATGAACACTGAAGCTTTCTTT.

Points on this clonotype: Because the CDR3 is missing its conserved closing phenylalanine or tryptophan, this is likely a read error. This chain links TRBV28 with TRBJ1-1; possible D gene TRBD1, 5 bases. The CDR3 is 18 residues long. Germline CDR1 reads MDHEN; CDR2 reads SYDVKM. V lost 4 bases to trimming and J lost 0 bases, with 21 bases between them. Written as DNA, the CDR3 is TGTGCCAGCAGTTCCCCCGGGACCGCGAAGCGTATGAACACTGAAGCTTTCTTA. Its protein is CASSSPGTAKRMNTEAFL.

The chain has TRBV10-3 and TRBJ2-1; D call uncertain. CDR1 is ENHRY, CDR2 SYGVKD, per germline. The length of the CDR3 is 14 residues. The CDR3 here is CTVNPTATRDEQFF. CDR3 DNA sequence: TGTACCGTCAATCCCACGGCGACCCGGGATGAGCAGTTCTTC.

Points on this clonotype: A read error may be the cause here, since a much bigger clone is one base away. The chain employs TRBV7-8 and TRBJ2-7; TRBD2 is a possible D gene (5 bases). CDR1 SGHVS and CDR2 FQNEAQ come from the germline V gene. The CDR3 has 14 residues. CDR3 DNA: TGTGCCAGCAGCTTGCGGGCATATGACGGGGAGCAGCACTTC. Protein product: CASSLRAYDGEQHF.

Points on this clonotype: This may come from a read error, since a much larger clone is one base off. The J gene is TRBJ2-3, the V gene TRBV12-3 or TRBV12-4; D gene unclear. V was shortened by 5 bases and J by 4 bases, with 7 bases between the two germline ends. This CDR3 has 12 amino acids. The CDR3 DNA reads TGTGCCAGCAGTCCTCTGGCAGATACGCAGTATTTT. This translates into CASSPLADTQYF.

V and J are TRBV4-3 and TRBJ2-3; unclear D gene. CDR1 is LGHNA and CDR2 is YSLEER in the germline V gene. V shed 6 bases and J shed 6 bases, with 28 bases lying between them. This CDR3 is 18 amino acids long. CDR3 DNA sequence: TGCGCCAGCAGGCAGTCTGTCTGGCTGGGTGAACCCGATGATACGCAGTATTTT. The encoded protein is CASRQSVWLGEPDDTQYF.

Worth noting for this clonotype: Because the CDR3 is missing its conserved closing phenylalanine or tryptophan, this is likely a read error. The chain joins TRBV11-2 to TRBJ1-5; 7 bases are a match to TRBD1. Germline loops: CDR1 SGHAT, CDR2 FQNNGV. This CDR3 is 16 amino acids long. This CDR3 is CASSLNFGTANQPQHL. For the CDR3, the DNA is TGTGCCAGCAGCTTAAATTTCGGGACAGCAAATCAACCCCAGCATCTT.

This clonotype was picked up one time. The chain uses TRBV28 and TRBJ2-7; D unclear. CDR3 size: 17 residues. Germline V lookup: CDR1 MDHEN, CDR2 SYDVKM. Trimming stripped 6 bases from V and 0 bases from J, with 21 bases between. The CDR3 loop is CASSLPFDGWCSYEQYF. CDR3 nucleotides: TGTGCCAGCAGCCTCCCATTCGACGGATGGTGCTCCTACGAGCAGTACTTC.

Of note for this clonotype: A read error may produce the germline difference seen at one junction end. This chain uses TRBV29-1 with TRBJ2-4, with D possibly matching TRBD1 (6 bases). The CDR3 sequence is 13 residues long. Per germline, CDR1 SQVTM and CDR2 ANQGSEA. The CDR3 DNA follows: TGCAGTGTTGAAGAGGGGGTGAAAAATATTCATTACTTC. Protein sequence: CSVEEGVKNIHYF.

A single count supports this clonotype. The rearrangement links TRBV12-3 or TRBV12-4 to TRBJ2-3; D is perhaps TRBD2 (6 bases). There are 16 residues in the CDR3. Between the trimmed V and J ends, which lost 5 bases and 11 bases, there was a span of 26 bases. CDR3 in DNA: TGTGCCAGCAGTGACGTAGGGCCATGGAGGGCCTATATGCAGTATTTT. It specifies CASSDVGPWRAYMQYF.

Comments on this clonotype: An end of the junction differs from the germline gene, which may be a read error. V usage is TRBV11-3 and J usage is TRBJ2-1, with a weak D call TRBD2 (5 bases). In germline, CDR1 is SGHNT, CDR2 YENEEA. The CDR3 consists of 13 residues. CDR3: CAGASRRGNEQFF. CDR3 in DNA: TGTGCCGGCGCTAGCAGGAGAGGGAATGAGCAGTTTTTC.